A single sample gave rise to the 15 T cell receptor beta chains below, sequenced in a study of control samples from healthy donors and cancer patients. Produced via immunoSEQ multiplex PCR; TCRdb's table is partial and in-frame only. The sample yields tens of thousands of clones, 95% to 97% seen once. Sequencing was carried out using blood. All receptors come from a woman aged 25-40 years in good health.

Only one count was recorded for this clone. The V call is TRBV14, the J call TRBJ1-2; D possibly corresponds to TRBD1 (5 bases). The CDR3 is made up of 13 amino acids. Germline V gene sequence: CDR1 SGHDN, CDR2 FVKESK. Trimming shortened V by 3 bases and J by 9 bases, and 14 bases separated the two germline ends. CDR3 loop: CASSHADSKRYTF. In DNA form, the CDR3 reads TGTGCCAGCAGCCACGCCGACAGTAAGCGCTACACCTTC. Combining the CDR3 with reference TRBV14 and TRBJ1-2 gives the whole variable domain EAGVTQFPSHSVIEKGQTVTLRCDPISGHDNLYWYRRVMGKEIKFLLHFVKESKQDESGMPNNRFLAERTGGTYSTLKVQPAELEDSGVYFCASSHADSKRYTFGSGTRLTVV.

This chain links TRBV11-2 with TRBJ1-3; D might be TRBD1 (5 bases). V lost 5 bases and J lost 4, with 12 bases in between. The CDR3 consists of 14 residues. In germline, CDR1 is SGHAT, CDR2 FQNNGV. As DNA, the CDR3 is TGTGCCAGCAGCGTCGGGACTGCAGGAAACACCATATATTTT. It is translated as CASSVGTAGNTIYF.

The chain uses TRBV6-2 or TRBV6-3 and TRBJ1-4, with 10 bases that match TRBD1. The length of the CDR3 is 17 residues. Germline V gives CDR1 MNHEY, CDR2 SVGEGT. J gave up 2 bases and V 5 bases, and 8 bases lay outside the gene matches. CDR3 bases: TGTGCCAGCAGTGCGCCCGGGACAGGGGATACTAATGAAAAACTGTTTTTT. Its protein is CASSAPGTGDTNEKLFF.

This chain joins TRBV9 and TRBJ2-2, with D unclear. The germline V gene has CDR1 SGDLS and CDR2 YYNGEE. The V end was cut by 1 base, the J end by 6 bases, with 4 bases between. The CDR3 consists of 12 residues. The CDR3 DNA follows: TGTGCCAGCAGCGTATCGGCCGGGGAGCTGTTTTTT. Its translation: CASSVSAGELFF.

J is TRBJ1-3 and V is TRBV6-5; perhaps TRBD1 as D (5 bases). V shed 7 bases and J shed 3 bases, with 16 bases lying between them. This CDR3 comprises 15 residues. CDR1 is MNHEY, CDR2 SVGAGI, per germline. The CDR3 DNA reads as TGTGCCAGCACCAACGGGGGGGTAAATGGAAACACCATATATTTT. Its translation: CASTNGGVNGNTIYF.

The rearrangement uses TRBV3-1 (or the pseudogene TRBV3-2) and TRBJ2-3; 12 bases agree with TRBD2. CDR1 is LGHDT and CDR2 is YNNKEL in the germline V gene (reference sequence). The CDR3 totals 14 residues. V lost 3 bases and J lost 6; bases outside the gene matches: 1. CDR3 in amino acids: CASSQLAGGDTQYF. CDR3 nucleotide sequence: TGTGCCAGCAGCCAGCTAGCGGGAGGGGATACGCAGTATTTT.

Concerning this clone itself: Distinct nucleotide sequences in the sample also encode this CDR3. This chain uses TRBV24-1 with TRBJ1-1; a possible D gene is TRBD1 (6 bases). Trimming cost V 9 bases and J 0 bases, with 10 bases left between them. Germline CDR1 KGHDR, CDR2 SFDVKD. This CDR3 is 13 amino acids long. CDR3 region: CATSTGVNTEAFF. CDR3 in DNA: TGTGCCACCTCGACAGGCGTGAACACTGAAGCTTTCTTT.

The rearrangement links TRBV7-9 to TRBJ2-7; 9 bases match TRBD2. Unmatched junction bases numbered 12, after V lost 5 bases and J lost 7 bases. CDR1 and CDR2 (germline): SEHNR, FQNEAQ (reference sequence). This CDR3 spans 15 amino acids. For the CDR3, the DNA is TGTGCCAGCAGCCGGGGCGGGAGGGGGCTGGGGGAGCAGTACTTC. It yields the protein CASSRGGRGLGEQYF.

The V call is TRBV19, the J call TRBJ1-6; D not resolved. The CDR3 contains 17 residues. V lost 6 bases to trimming and J lost 0 bases, with 15 bases between them. Germline lookup yields CDR1 LNHDA and CDR2 SQIVND (reference sequence). DNA for the CDR3: TGTGCCAGTAGCGACGGCAGCCAGAGCTCCTATAATTCACCCCTCCACTTT. Protein product: CASSDGSQSSYNSPLHF.

The rearrangement links TRBV4-1 to TRBJ2-5; perhaps D is TRBD1 or TRBD2 (7 bases each). V shed 6 bases and J shed 5 bases, with 19 bases lying between them. The CDR3 runs 15 residues. Germline assignment: CDR1 MGHRA and CDR2 YSYEKL. Here the CDR3 DNA reads TGCGCCAGCAGTCCTGACAGGGAGGGGTGGGAGACCCAGTACTTC. This codes for CASSPDREGWETQYF.

The chain uses TRBV25-1 and TRBJ1-1, with a weak D call TRBD1 (5 bases). CDR1 and CDR2 from the germline V gene are MGHDK and SYGVNS. The CDR3 totals 15 residues. The V gene lost 3 bases and the J gene lost 1 base, with 12 bases spanning the gap. The CDR3 loop reads CASSDSGKPNTEAFF. DNA of the CDR3: TGTGCCAGCAGTGACTCAGGGAAGCCGAACACTGAAGCTTTCTTT.

The chain employs TRBV30 and TRBJ1-6, with D possibly matching TRBD1 (6 bases). Trimming cost V 0 bases and J 0 bases, with 12 bases left between them. The germline gives CDR1 GTSNPN, CDR2 SVGIG (reference sequence). This CDR3 region has 17 residues. The DNA for the CDR3 is TGTGCCTGGAGTGTACGCAGGGGTAGCTCCTATAATTCACCCCTCCACTTT. It yields the protein CAWSVRRGSSYNSPLHF.

The chain is built from TRBV6-2 or TRBV6-3 and TRBJ2-5; 14 bases map to TRBD2. V lost 5 bases to trimming and J lost 4 bases; unmatched junction nucleotides: 6. The CDR3 is 16 residues long. Germline V gene lookup returns CDR1 MNHEY and CDR2 SVGEGT. This CDR3 is CASSPPGLAGVETQYF. The DNA for the CDR3 is TGTGCCAGCAGTCCCCCGGGACTAGCGGGAGTAGAGACCCAGTACTTC.

The CDR3 sequence is CASRFWASYEQYF. The CDR3 DNA sequence: TGTGCCAGCAGATTCTGGGCTTCCTACGAGCAGTACTTC. This chain links TRBV5-4 with TRBJ2-7; D gene uncertain. Trimming pared 5 bases from V and 1 base from J, leaving 10 bases between. Looked up from germline, CDR1 is SGHNT and CDR2 is YYREEE (reference sequence). This CDR3 region has 13 residues.

The chain carries TRBV11-2 and TRBJ1-5; TRBD1 agrees at 8 bases. Germline lookup yields CDR1 SGHAT and CDR2 FQNNGV. The CDR3 extends over 15 amino acids. The trim removed 0 bases at V and 10 bases at J, leaving 8 bases unmatched. The CDR3 coding sequence is TGTGCCAGCAGCTTAGATCGAACAGGGGGAGATCCCCAGCATTTT. This gives the protein CASSLDRTGGDPQHF. Together with reference TRBV11-2 and TRBJ1-5, the CDR3 gives the full variable domain: EAGVAQSPRYKIIEKRQSVAFWCNPISGHATLYWYQQILGQGPKLLIQFQNNGVVDDSQLPKDRFSAERLKGVDSTLKIQPAKLEDSAVYLCASSLDRTGGDPQHFGDGTRLSIL.